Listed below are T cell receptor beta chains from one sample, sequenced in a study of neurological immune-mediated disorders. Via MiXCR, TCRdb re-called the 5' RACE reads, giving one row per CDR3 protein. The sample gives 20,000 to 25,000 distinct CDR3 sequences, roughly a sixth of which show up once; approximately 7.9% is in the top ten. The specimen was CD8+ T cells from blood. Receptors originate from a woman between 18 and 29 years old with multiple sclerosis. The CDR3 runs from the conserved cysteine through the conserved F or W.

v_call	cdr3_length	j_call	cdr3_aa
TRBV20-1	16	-	CSAARTSGREGETQYF
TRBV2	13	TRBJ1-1	CASSEGARTEAFF
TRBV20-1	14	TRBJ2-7	CSAEETGGPYEQYF
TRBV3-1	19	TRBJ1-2	CASSQGSGTGPNPYYGYTF
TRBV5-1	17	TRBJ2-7	CASSLRPSGGDYYEQYF
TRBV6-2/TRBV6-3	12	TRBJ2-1	CALGREWDEQFF
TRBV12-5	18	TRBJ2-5	CASGLVVVAGGPGETQYF
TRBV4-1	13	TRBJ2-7	CASSQVWAYEQYF
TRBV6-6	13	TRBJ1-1	CASSYASYAEAFF
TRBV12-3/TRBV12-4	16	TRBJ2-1	CASSSSGAGWSNEQFF
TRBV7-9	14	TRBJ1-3	CASSLGTAGNTIYF
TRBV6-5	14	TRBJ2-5	CASSYSGGEETQYF
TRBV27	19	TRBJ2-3	CASRRTYNSGRGVTDTQYF
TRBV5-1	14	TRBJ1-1	CASSWEGALTEAFF
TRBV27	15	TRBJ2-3	CASSTWTGLTDTQYF
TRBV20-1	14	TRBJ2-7	CSASAGTGGYEQYF
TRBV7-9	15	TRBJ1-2	CASSLSGIENYGYTF
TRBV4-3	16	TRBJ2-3	CASSQDPRTGVDTQYF
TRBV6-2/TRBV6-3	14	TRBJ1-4	CASSYFPANEKLFF
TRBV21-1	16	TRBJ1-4	CASSKGRGSPNEKLFF
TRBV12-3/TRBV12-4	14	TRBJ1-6	CASSLTGQGSPLHF
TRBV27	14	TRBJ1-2	CASSLSGKSYGYTF
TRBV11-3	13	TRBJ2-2	CASSWGGAGELFF
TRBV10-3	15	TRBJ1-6	CAISEWGRGNSPLHF
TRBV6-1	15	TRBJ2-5	CASSEETGGFETQYF
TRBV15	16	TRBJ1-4	CATSNQQGRGNEKLFF
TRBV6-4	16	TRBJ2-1	CASSDLAGGSYNEQFF
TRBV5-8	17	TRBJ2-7	CAGSSFIIQGTSYEQYF
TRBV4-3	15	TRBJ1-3	CASSQDRASGNTIYF
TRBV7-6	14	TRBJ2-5	CASSLVYGQETQYF
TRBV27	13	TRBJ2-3	CASSGSSTDTQYF
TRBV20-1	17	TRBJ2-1	CSARDPGSGGTYNEQFF
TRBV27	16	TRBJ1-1	CATKWSPERSDTEAFF
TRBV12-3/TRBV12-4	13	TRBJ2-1	CASSPTGYNEQFF
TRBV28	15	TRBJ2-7	CASSSDWASSYEQYF
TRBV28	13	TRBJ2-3	CASSVGSTDTQYF
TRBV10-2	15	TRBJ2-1	CASSGPSGIYNEQFF
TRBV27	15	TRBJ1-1	CASSLVPIGTTEAFF
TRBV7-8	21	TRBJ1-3	CASSFYICSASAGSSGNTIYF
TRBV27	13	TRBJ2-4	CASSFERANIQYF
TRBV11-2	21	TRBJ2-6	CASSLDRGVGDPISGANVLTF
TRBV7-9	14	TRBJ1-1	CASTPPTMNTEAFF
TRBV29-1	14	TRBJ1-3	CSVEGGETGNTIYF
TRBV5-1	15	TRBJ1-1	CASTQGGVMNTEAFF
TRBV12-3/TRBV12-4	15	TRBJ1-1	CASSLETAMNTEAFF
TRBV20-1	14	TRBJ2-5	CSARDWGDQETQYF